Below are 30 T cell receptor beta chains sequenced from a single sample in a study of T cell repertoires in cytomegalovirus infection. Antigen specificity for these receptors is unknown. Each CDR3 protein is one row after TCRdb ran MiXCR on the reads. The repertoire holds approximately 770,000 distinct CDR3 sequences, with 29% as singletons. Sample: cultured CD8+ T cells from PBMCs, taken from culture after CMV antigen stimulation. These receptor sequences come from a human donor in good health (CMV status not recorded). Some clones in this sample may be carry-over from other donors' samples.

This clonotype was counted once. This may stem from a read error, because a much larger clone lies one nucleotide away. This CDR3 fails to terminate in the conserved phenylalanine or tryptophan, so it likely reflects a read error. The V and J genes are TRBV27 and TRBJ2-5; 14 positions agree with TRBD2. V shed 7 bases and J 7 bases; nucleotides not matched to a gene: 20. This CDR3 contains 19 residues. The germline CDR1 and CDR2 sequences are MNHEY and SMNVEV (reference sequence). The CDR3 here is CASTRTSGGPAGDLGTQYY. CDR3 bases: TGTGCCAGCACCCGGACTAGCGGGGGGCCCGCGGGGGACTTAGGGACCCAGTACTAC.

This clonotype was detected only a few times. This rearrangement joins TRBV20-1 to TRBJ2-7; either TRBD1 or TRBD2 may supply D (6 bases each). The germline V and J ends were trimmed by 1 base and 5 bases, with 21 bases remaining between them. CDR1 DFQATT and CDR2 SNEGSKA come from the germline V gene (reference sequence). The CDR3 is 16 amino acids. The CDR3 protein is CSARGARRQEGDEQYV. The CDR3 DNA reads as TGCAGTGCTAGAGGCGCCCGTAGACAGGAGGGGGACGAGCAGTACGTC.

A note on this clonotype: Being one base from a much bigger clone, this may be a read error. The chain links TRBV28 to TRBJ2-1; a weak D match, TRBD2 (6 bases). Germline V gives CDR1 MDHEN, CDR2 SYDVKM. The CDR3 is 17 amino acids. In DNA form, the CDR3 reads TGTGTCAGCAGTTTTCCGGGTGCCGGGACTCTCAAGTGGGGGCAGTTCTTC. This codes for CVSSFPGAGTLKWGQFF.

The DNA of the CDR3 is TGTGCCAGCAGCACCACCTCAGGAGGGGGCACAGATACGCAGTATTTT. Amino acid sequence: CASSTTSGGGTDTQYF. The chain joins TRBV28 to TRBJ2-3, with D possibly matching TRBD2 (6 bases). CDR1 and CDR2 from the germline V gene are MDHEN and SYDVKM. The CDR3 contains 16 residues. Trimming removed 6 bases at V and 1 base at J, with 17 bases between.

This clonotype was found many times. The rearrangement links TRBV6-1 to TRBJ2-1, with D uncertain. V lost 6 bases and J 6 bases, leaving 6 bases between the germline ends. Germline CDR1 MNHNS, CDR2 SASEGT. The length of the CDR3 is 11 residues. The CDR3 region is CASSVINEQFF. CDR3 nucleotide sequence: TGTGCCAGCAGCGTCATCAATGAGCAGTTCTTC.

This clonotype was recorded a few times. The chain employs TRBV28 and TRBJ1-2; the match to TRBD1 covers 8 bases. The CDR3 is made up of 16 amino acids. Germline CDR1 reads MDHEN; CDR2 reads SYDVKM. The junction had 10 bases not matched to a gene; V was cut back by 5 bases and J by 2 bases. CDR3 coding DNA: TGTGCCAGCAGTACCTACGCCCGGACAGGGAACTATGGCTACACCTTC. Translation: CASSTYARTGNYGYTF.

Ten or more counts support this clonotype. This chain links TRBV28 with TRBJ1-6; weak D call: TRBD1 (6 bases). Germline V gene data show CDR1 as MDHEN and CDR2 as SYDVKM. The germline V and J ends were trimmed by 3 bases and 6 bases, with 9 bases remaining between them. This CDR3 has 14 amino acids. The CDR3 region is CASSLPGANSPLHF. The CDR3 nucleotides read TGTGCCAGCAGTTTGCCAGGGGCTAATTCACCCCTCCACTTT.

The chain uses TRBV7-9 and TRBJ1-2, with TRBD1 as a possible D gene (6 bases). Trimming removed 2 bases at V and 6 bases at J, with 16 bases between. The CDR3 covers 15 residues. Germline CDR1 reads SEHNR; CDR2 reads FQNEAQ (reference sequence). DNA for the CDR3: TGTGCCAGCAGCTTAATTGATACAGGGAGAGATGGCTACACCTTC. Translated, it gives CASSLIDTGRDGYTF.

This clonotype was seen ten or more times. The chain links TRBV7-2 to TRBJ1-6, with D possibly TRBD1 on 5 matching bases. Germline CDR1 SGHTA, CDR2 FQGNSA. CDR3 length: 14 amino acids. Trimming took off 4 bases at V and 11 bases at J, with 15 bases between the two ends. The CDR3 is CASSSIGDSPPLHF. The CDR3 nucleotides are TGTGCCAGCAGCTCAATTGGGGACTCCCCACCCCTCCACTTT.

This sequence joins TRBV10-3 and TRBJ1-1; D is perhaps TRBD1 (6 bases). The CDR3 sequence is 13 residues long. V shed 4 bases and J shed 1 base, with 7 bases lying between them. CDR1 is ENHRY, CDR2 SYGVKD, per germline. The CDR3 sequence is CAISVGGNTEAFF. The CDR3 DNA is TGTGCCATCAGTGTAGGGGGGAACACTGAAGCTTTCTTT.

This chain connects TRBV2 to TRBJ2-3, with 9 bases lining up with TRBD1. Looked up from germline, CDR1 is SNHLY and CDR2 is FYNNEI. This CDR3 is 15 amino acids long. V lost 6 bases to trimming and J lost 6 bases; unmatched junction nucleotides: 10. CDR3 amino acids: CASREQGAGWDTQYF. Here the CDR3 DNA reads TGTGCCAGCAGGGAACAGGGGGCGGGTTGGGATACGCAGTATTTT. The full variable domain, in which reference TRBV2 and TRBJ2-3 provide the parts outside the CDR3, is EPEVTQTPSHQVTQMGQEVILRCVPISNHLYFYWYRQILGQKVEFLVSFYNNEISEKSEIFDDQFSVERPDGSNFTLKIRSTKLEDSAMYFCASREQGAGWDTQYFGPGTRLTVL.

The chain carries TRBV2 and TRBJ2-1; D remains unclear. CDR1 is SNHLY, CDR2 FYNNEI, per germline. Trimming stripped 7 bases from V and 7 bases from J, with 11 bases between. The CDR3 covers 12 residues. The CDR3: CASKGRLNEQFF. The CDR3 DNA reads TGTGCCAGCAAGGGCAGATTGAATGAGCAGTTCTTC.

This clonotype was observed many times. J is TRBJ2-1 and V is TRBV7-9, with D hard to call. Per the germline V gene, CDR1 is SEHNR and CDR2 is FQNEAQ (reference sequence). Trimming shortened V by 6 bases and J by 7 bases, and 10 bases separated the two germline ends. The CDR3 loop spans 12 amino acids. CDR3 bases: TGTGCCAGCAGAACCGGACGAAATGAGCAGTTCTTC. Translation: CASRTGRNEQFF.

The table lists this clonotype with many counts. The chain is built from TRBV28 and TRBJ2-1; possibly TRBD1 for D (6 bases). V was pared by 2 bases and J by 3 bases, with 14 bases between. The CDR3 sequence is 16 residues long. CDR1 is MDHEN and CDR2 is SYDVKM in the germline V gene. The CDR3 DNA reads TGTGCCAGCAGTTTAGTAAGTCAGGGGCTCTACAATGAGCAGTTCTTC. Translated, it gives CASSLVSQGLYNEQFF.

The chain links TRBV27 to TRBJ1-5; D not resolved. V was clipped by 3 bases and J by 6 bases, with 9 bases between them. Germline-derived CDR1 and CDR2 are MNHEY and SMNVEV (reference sequence). This CDR3 is built from 13 residues. The CDR3 bases are TGTGCCAGCAGTTTTACGAGGTCTCAGCCCCAGCATTTT. It translates to CASSFTRSQPQHF.

The rearrangement uses TRBV3-1 and TRBJ2-7; 7 bases fit TRBD1. CDR1 and CDR2 (germline): LGHDT, YNNKEL (reference sequence). The CDR3 contains 17 residues. J gave up 6 bases and V 2 bases, and 16 bases lay outside the gene matches. The CDR3 spells CASSQPQLTGPKGEQYF. The CDR3 coding sequence is TGTGCCAGCAGCCAACCGCAGTTGACAGGGCCGAAAGGCGAGCAGTACTTC.

This clonotype was detected only a few times. CDR3 sequence reads: CASSYSQAGSGNTIYF. The CDR3 bases are TGTGCCAGCAGTTACTCACAGGCCGGCTCTGGAAACACCATATATTTT. The chain employs TRBV6-6 and TRBJ1-3; TRBD1 might be the D (5 bases). The CDR3 contains 16 residues. Trimming pared 0 bases from V and 0 bases from J, leaving 9 bases between. CDR1 MNHNY and CDR2 SVGAGI come from the germline V gene (reference sequence).

V usage is TRBV4-2 and J usage is TRBJ1-1, with 7 bases identical to TRBD1. The CDR3 is 15 amino acids. Germline-derived CDR1 and CDR2 are LGHNA and YNFKEQ. V was clipped by 1 base and J by 3 bases; unmatched bases: 5. CDR3 bases: TGTGCCAGCAGCCAAGTATACAGGGGCCACACTGAAGCTTTCTTT. Amino acid sequence: CASSQVYRGHTEAFF.

This clonotype was counted many times. The rearrangement links TRBV4-3 to TRBJ2-1, with unresolved D. CDR3 length: 17 residues. Looked up from germline, CDR1 is LGHNA and CDR2 is YSLEER. Trimming took 0 bases from V and 1 from J, leaving 13 bases between them. CDR3 in DNA: TGCGCCAGCAGCCAAGATCTAAGTGCAGGATCCTACAATGAGCAGTTCTTC. Translation: CASSQDLSAGSYNEQFF.

This chain joins TRBV10-3 and TRBJ1-2; 9 positions match TRBD1. V trimming: 9 bases; J trimming: 0 bases; junction bases outside the gene matches: 8. The germline V gene has CDR1 ENHRY and CDR2 SYGVKD. The CDR3 length is 15 residues. DNA for the CDR3: TGTGCCATGGGGACAGGGACGATTACTAACTATGGCTACACCTTC. It specifies CAMGTGTITNYGYTF.

The CDR3 here is CASASNTEAFF. DNA for the CDR3: TGTGCCAGCGCCTCCAACACTGAAGCTTTCTTT. The J gene is TRBJ1-1, the V gene TRBV7-9; no definite D call. Germline V gene sequence: CDR1 SEHNR, CDR2 FQNEAQ (reference sequence). V shed 8 bases and J shed 2 bases, with 6 bases lying between them. The CDR3 extends over 11 amino acids.

This clonotype appeared a few times. The J gene is TRBJ2-3, the V gene TRBV12-3 or TRBV12-4, with D hard to call. The CDR3 loop spans 13 amino acids. V was pared by 5 bases and J by 0 bases, with 6 bases between. CDR3 loop: CASSIVSTDTQYF. CDR3 DNA: TGTGCCAGCAGTATCGTGAGCACAGATACGCAGTATTTT.

The V call is TRBV19, the J call TRBJ2-1, with a tentative D call TRBD1 (6 bases). The CDR3 loop spans 15 amino acids. CDR1 and CDR2 from the germline V gene are LNHDA and SQIVND (reference sequence). Trimming took 9 bases from V and 0 from J, leaving 15 bases between them. The CDR3 reads CASAQQGHSYNEQFF. The CDR3 DNA follows: TGTGCCAGCGCCCAACAGGGACACTCCTACAATGAGCAGTTCTTC.

CDR3 amino acids: CASRSEDRRNNEQFF. The CDR3 coding sequence is TGTGCCAGCAGGTCCGAGGACAGAAGAAACAATGAGCAGTTCTTC. The rearrangement joins TRBV7-9 to TRBJ2-1; D is possibly TRBD1 (6 bases). The CDR3 sequence is 15 residues long. Trimming pared 6 bases from V and 5 bases from J, leaving 17 bases between. Germline CDR1 SEHNR, CDR2 FQNEAQ (reference sequence).

This clonotype came up a few times. DNA for the CDR3: TGTGCCAGTAGTATCTTTTTTAGGGGACTGAACACTGAAGCTTTCTTT. Residues: CASSIFFRGLNTEAFF. The rearrangement joins TRBV19 to TRBJ1-1, with D possibly TRBD1 on 5 matching bases. Looked up from germline, CDR1 is LNHDA and CDR2 is SQIVND (reference sequence). Trimming took off 3 bases at V and 0 bases at J, with 14 bases between the two ends. The CDR3 is 16 residues long.

The V call is TRBV6-7, the J call TRBJ2-7; D is perhaps TRBD1 or TRBD2 (5 bases each). TRBV6-7 is designated an ORF whose function remains uncertain. V lost 8 bases and J lost 3, with 11 bases in between. The CDR3 spans 12 residues. CDR3 bases: TGTGCCAGCCCAGGGAGCCGCTACGAGCAGTACTTC. As protein: CASPGSRYEQYF.

V and J are TRBV27 and TRBJ2-1; the D call may be TRBD1 or TRBD2 (5 bases each). Germline values: CDR1 MNHEY, CDR2 SMNVEV (reference sequence). The CDR3 spans 15 residues. V was cut by 2 bases and J by 9 bases, with 17 bases left in between. CDR3 sequence: CASSLALAIQGEQFF. CDR3 DNA: TGTGCCAGCAGTTTAGCCCTAGCAATTCAGGGTGAGCAGTTCTTC.

This clonotype was recorded once. The rearrangement uses TRBV3-1 and TRBJ2-3; D uncertain. CDR3 length: 15 amino acids. Per the germline V gene, CDR1 is LGHDT and CDR2 is YNNKEL (reference sequence). The ends were cut back, 2 bases at V and 0 bases at J, with 9 bases in the middle. CDR3 in amino acids: CASSQSFSSTDTQYF. The CDR3 DNA sequence: TGTGCCAGCAGCCAAAGCTTTAGCAGCACAGATACGCAGTATTTT.

This chain links TRBV6-2 or TRBV6-3 with TRBJ2-1, with 14 bases identical to TRBD2. The trim removed 8 bases at V and 2 bases at J, leaving 8 bases unmatched. This CDR3 is built from 17 residues. Germline CDR1 is MNHEY and CDR2 is SVGEGT. The CDR3 nucleotides are TGTGCCAGCGAGGGACTAGCGGGGGAATCGGCCTACAATGAGCAGTTCTTC. Amino acids: CASEGLAGESAYNEQFF.

This clonotype was recorded once. The V call is TRBV24-1, the J call TRBJ2-4; 8 bases align to TRBD1. CDR3 size: 12 residues. Trimming at V came to 6 bases and at J to 14 bases, leaving 8 bases not matched to a gene. Germline CDR1 is KGHDR and CDR2 is SFDVKD. The CDR3 is CATSQSGQGKYF. The CDR3 DNA follows: TGTGCCACCAGTCAAAGTGGACAGGGAAAGTACTTC.